This passage covers 14 T cell receptor beta chains from one sample sequenced in a study of Graves' ophthalmopathy and Graves' hyperthyroidism. From RNA, the CDR3 regions of TCR beta chains were amplified and sequenced. Second-round multiplex PCR came after first-round RT-PCR with HTBI primers. TCRdb independently ran MiXCR on the multiplex PCR reads; one entry per CDR3 protein. The sample records some 240,000 distinct CDR3 sequences, around 50% being singletons. The sample comprised peripheral blood. These receptor sequences come from an adult man with Graves' ophthalmopathy.

CDR3 residues: CAISGQGNQPQHF. As DNA, the CDR3 is TGTGCCATCAGTGGCCAGGGGAATCAGCCCCAGCATTTT. V gene TRBV10-3 combines with J gene TRBJ1-5; maybe TRBD1 (6 bases). Germline V CDR1 and CDR2: ENHRY, SYGVKD. V was shortened by 4 bases and J by 4 bases, with 8 bases between the two germline ends. This CDR3 region has 13 residues.

As concerns this clonotype: This may be a read error: a much more frequent sequence differs by one nucleotide. The chain links TRBV7-2 to TRBJ1-1; unclear D gene. CDR1 and CDR2 from the germline V gene are SGHTA and FQGNSA. The CDR3 sequence is 13 residues long. Between the trimmed V and J ends, which lost 8 bases and 4 bases, there was a span of 14 bases. CDR3: CASGPVSSTEAFF. CDR3 DNA sequence: TGTGCCAGCGGCCCGGTCTCCTCCACTGAAGCTTTCTTT.

This clonotype showed up many times. CDR3 sequence (DNA): TGTGCCATCACCGCCGGGACAGGGGAGTATGGCTACACCTTC. This gives the protein CAITAGTGEYGYTF. The chain combines TRBV10-3 with TRBJ1-2; TRBD1 agrees at 10 bases. This CDR3 has 14 residues. V lost 7 bases, J lost 5 bases, and 7 bases stayed unmatched. Germline V gives CDR1 ENHRY, CDR2 SYGVKD.

This clonotype has just a few counts. This chain joins TRBV7-9 and TRBJ1-2; D might be TRBD1 (6 bases). The CDR3 totals 12 residues. V was shortened by 5 bases and J by 6 bases, with 10 bases between the two germline ends. Per the germline V gene, CDR1 is SEHNR and CDR2 is FQNEAQ (reference sequence). CDR3 region: CASSTEGDGYTF. CDR3 sequence (DNA): TGTGCCAGCAGCACAGAGGGGGATGGCTACACCTTC. Full variable domain (missing parts from reference TRBV7-9 and TRBJ1-2): DTGVSQNPRHKITKRGQNVTFRCDPISEHNRLYWYRQTLGQGPEFLTYFQNEAQLEKSRLLSDRFSAERPKGSFSTLEIQRTEQGDSAMYLCASSTEGDGYTFGSGTRLTVV.

The V and J genes are TRBV9 and TRBJ1-5; D not resolved. In germline, CDR1 is SGDLS, CDR2 YYNGEE. The CDR3 contains 16 residues. Trimming shortened V by 0 bases and J by 3 bases, and 13 bases separated the two germline ends. Here the CDR3 reads CASSVGPFGNNQPQHF. CDR3 nucleotide sequence: TGTGCCAGCAGCGTAGGTCCCTTCGGGAACAATCAGCCCCAGCATTTT.

This clonotype was recorded once. At one end the junction does not follow the germline gene, possibly because of a read error. The V gene is TRBV10-3, the J gene TRBJ2-5, with D perhaps TRBD2 (5 bases). Germline V gene lookup returns CDR1 ENHRY and CDR2 SYGVKD. The CDR3 totals 22 residues. The CDR3 DNA follows: TGTGCCAGCAGTGAGAACCACCTCAAAAAGGTTCCGGTCGAGAGGGACCAAGAGACCCAGTACTTC. This codes for CASSENHLKKVPVERDQETQYF.

The chain links TRBV20-1 to TRBJ1-3, with D tentatively TRBD1 (6 bases). Germline CDR1 and CDR2: DFQATT and SNEGSKA (reference sequence). V was shortened by 2 bases and J by 3 bases, with 14 bases between the two germline ends. This CDR3 is built from 15 residues. This CDR3 is CSARRQEGGGNTIYF. DNA for the CDR3: TGCAGTGCTAGAAGACAGGAAGGTGGTGGAAACACCATATATTTT.

The table lists this clonotype with a few counts. This chain connects TRBV6-1 to TRBJ1-2; 7 bases match TRBD1. CDR1 is MNHNS and CDR2 is SASEGT in the germline V gene. The CDR3 loop spans 15 amino acids. V shed 5 bases and J 6 bases; nucleotides not matched to a gene: 12. The CDR3 spells CASSSPDRVGNGYTF. The CDR3 bases are TGTGCCAGCAGTTCACCCGACAGGGTCGGAAATGGCTACACCTTC.

This clonotype was detected only a few times. The chain links TRBV24-1 to TRBJ2-2; TRBD2 agrees at 7 bases. CDR3 size: 17 residues. Germline values: CDR1 KGHDR, CDR2 SFDVKD. The V and J ends lost 3 bases and 2 bases, in that order; junction bases with no gene match: 8. Here the CDR3 reads CATSDAGVAENTGELFF. DNA for the CDR3: TGTGCCACCAGTGATGCGGGGGTAGCGGAAAACACCGGGGAGCTGTTTTTT.

The CDR3 region has the DNA TGTGCCGGGCGGGGGATGAACACTGAAGCTTTCTTT. It is translated as CAGRGMNTEAFF. J is TRBJ1-1 and V is TRBV6-6, with D maybe TRBD1 (5 bases). The CDR3 sequence is 12 residues long. The germline V gene encodes CDR1 MNHNY and CDR2 SVGAGI (reference sequence). The V end lost 11 bases, the J end lost 0 bases, and 10 bases lay between the germline ends.

This clonotype was observed a handful of times. This sequence joins TRBV5-8 and TRBJ1-2; TRBD1 agrees at 7 bases. Germline CDR1 and CDR2: SGHTS and YDEGEE. V dropped 3 bases and J dropped 3; count of bases not matched to a gene: 5. The CDR3 runs 14 residues. The chain's CDR3 is CASSYGQGDYGYTF. The CDR3, as DNA: TGTGCCAGCAGCTACGGGCAGGGGGACTATGGCTACACCTTC.

This clonotype was counted only a few times. The CDR3 region is CASSKGAIYGYTF. For the CDR3, the DNA is TGTGCCAGCAGCAAAGGCGCCATCTATGGCTACACCTTC. The chain carries TRBV3-1 and TRBJ1-2; no reliable D call. Germline CDR1 reads LGHDT; CDR2 reads YNNKEL (reference sequence). Trimming took 5 bases from V and 4 from J, leaving 11 bases between them. The CDR3 loop spans 13 amino acids.

This clonotype was observed a handful of times. The V call is TRBV6-5, the J call TRBJ1-1, with D tentatively TRBD1 (5 bases). CDR1 and CDR2 (germline): MNHEY, SVGAGI. This CDR3 region has 13 residues. V was clipped by 0 bases and J by 4 bases, with 6 bases between them. The chain's CDR3 is CASSYSGPTEAFF. CDR3 bases: TGTGCCAGCAGTTACTCGGGGCCCACTGAAGCTTTCTTT.

This chain uses TRBV15 with TRBJ2-5; 10 bases fit TRBD2. CDR1 is LNHNV, CDR2 YYDKDF, per germline (reference sequence). The CDR3 has 16 amino acids. With 2 bases clipped from V and 2 bases from J, the junction kept 5 bases outside the gene matches. DNA for the CDR3: TGTGCCACCAGCAGACTCGGACTAGCGGCGCAAGAGACCCAGTACTTC. This encodes CATSRLGLAAQETQYF.